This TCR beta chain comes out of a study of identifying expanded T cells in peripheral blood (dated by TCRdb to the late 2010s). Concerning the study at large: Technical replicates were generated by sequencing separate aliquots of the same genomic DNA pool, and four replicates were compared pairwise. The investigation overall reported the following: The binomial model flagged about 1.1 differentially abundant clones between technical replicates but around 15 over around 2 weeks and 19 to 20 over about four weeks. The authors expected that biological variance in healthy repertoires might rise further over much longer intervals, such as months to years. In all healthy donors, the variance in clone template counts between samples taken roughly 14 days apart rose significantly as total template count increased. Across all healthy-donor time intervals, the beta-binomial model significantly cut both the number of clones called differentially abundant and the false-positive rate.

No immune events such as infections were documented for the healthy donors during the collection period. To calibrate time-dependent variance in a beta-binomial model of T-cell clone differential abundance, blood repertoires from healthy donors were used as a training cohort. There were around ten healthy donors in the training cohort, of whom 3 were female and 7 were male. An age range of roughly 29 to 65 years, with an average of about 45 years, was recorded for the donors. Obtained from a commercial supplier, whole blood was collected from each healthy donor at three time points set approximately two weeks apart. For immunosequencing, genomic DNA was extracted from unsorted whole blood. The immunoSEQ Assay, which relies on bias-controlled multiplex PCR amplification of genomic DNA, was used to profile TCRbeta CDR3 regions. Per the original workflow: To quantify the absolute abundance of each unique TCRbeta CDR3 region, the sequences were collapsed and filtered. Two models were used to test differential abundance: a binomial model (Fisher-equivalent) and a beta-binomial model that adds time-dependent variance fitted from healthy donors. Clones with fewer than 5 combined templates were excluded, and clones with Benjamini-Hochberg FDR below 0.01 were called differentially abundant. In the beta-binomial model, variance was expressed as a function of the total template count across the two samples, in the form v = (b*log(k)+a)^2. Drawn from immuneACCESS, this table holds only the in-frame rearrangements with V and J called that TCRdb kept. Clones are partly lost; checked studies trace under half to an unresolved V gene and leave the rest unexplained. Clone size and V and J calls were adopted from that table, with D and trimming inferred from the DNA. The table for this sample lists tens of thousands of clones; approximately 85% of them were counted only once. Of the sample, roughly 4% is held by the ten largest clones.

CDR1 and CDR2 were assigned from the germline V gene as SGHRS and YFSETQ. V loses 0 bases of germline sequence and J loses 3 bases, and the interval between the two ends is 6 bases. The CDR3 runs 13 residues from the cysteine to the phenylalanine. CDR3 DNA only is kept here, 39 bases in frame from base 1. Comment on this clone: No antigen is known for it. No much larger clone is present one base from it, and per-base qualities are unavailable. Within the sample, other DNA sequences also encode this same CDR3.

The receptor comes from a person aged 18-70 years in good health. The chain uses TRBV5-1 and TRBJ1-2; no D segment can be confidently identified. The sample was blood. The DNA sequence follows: TGCGCCAGCAGCTTGGACAGATACTATGGCTACACCTTC. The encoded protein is CASSLDRYYGYTF.